Listed below are T cell receptor beta chains from one sample, sequenced in a study of blood T cell repertoires in COVID-19. Measured with immunoSEQ multiplex PCR; TCRdb has only the in-frame clones, and not every one. The data contain roughly 73,000 clones, about 82% of them singletons. Sequenced material: peripheral blood. These receptors came from a woman aged 60-75 years with acute or convalescent COVID-19. CDR3s include the opening cysteine and the closing phenylalanine or tryptophan. The D gene is left open where the match is weak. Clone size is shown for a subset of rows, as once, few, many or a class of expanded clone.

abundance,d_gene,v_gene,j_gene,CDR3aa
-,-,TRBV19,TRBJ1-2,CASSILQDNYGYTF
-,-,TRBV4-2,TRBJ2-1,CASSPRSVNEQFF
-,TRBD2,TRBV14,TRBJ2-1,CASSRTSGSNNEQFF
-,TRBD1,TRBV30,TRBJ1-4,CAWGDRGRKLFF
-,-,TRBV5-4,TRBJ2-2,CASSSSDWKAYTGELFF
-,TRBD1,TRBV24-1,TRBJ1-1,CATRGQGRSNTEAFF
-,TRBD1,TRBV28,TRBJ1-2,CASSFVQGAYGYTF
few,-,TRBV30,TRBJ2-7,CAWGLNSYEQYF
-,-,TRBV6-5,TRBJ2-3,CASSYYAGTREQYF
-,TRBD1,TRBV5-1,TRBJ1-4,CASSLEVLGQTNEKLFF
few,TRBD1,TRBV6-4,TRBJ1-6,CASSDEGAGNRSPLHF
-,TRBD1,TRBV7-8,TRBJ2-3,CASSLQGAHADTQYF
-,-,TRBV15,TRBJ1-6,CATSRDLADRNSPLHF
-,-,TRBV6-1,TRBJ2-1,CASSGGWRGRDNEQFF
-,-,TRBV30,TRBJ1-2,CAWSRDRPYGYTF
-,-,TRBV2,TRBJ1-6,CASSEIQGGISPLHF
few,-,TRBV12-3/TRBV12-4,TRBJ1-4,CASSLGSNEKLFF
-,-,TRBV5-1,TRBJ1-1,CASSLRGTEAFF
-,TRBD1,TRBV2,TRBJ1-1,CASSEGQPATEAFF
few,TRBD1,TRBV4-2,TRBJ1-5,CASSQGVQGGNQPQHF
-,-,TRBV5-1,TRBJ2-3,CASSLGTSTDTQYF
-,-,TRBV6-5,TRBJ1-1,CASSYGRNTEAFF
-,-,TRBV5-1,TRBJ1-1,CASSPVAGLGRTEAFF
-,-,TRBV18,TRBJ2-5,CASSLSEGGRKTQYF
-,-,TRBV11-2,TRBJ2-7,CASSYHRDKFYEQYF
-,TRBD1,TRBV28,TRBJ1-4,CASTLGQGPEKLFF
-,-,TRBV3-1/TRBV3-2,TRBJ2-7,CASSRSGAVTTRYEQYF
-,TRBD2,TRBV9,TRBJ2-5,CASSEMTISGGASYQETQYF
-,-,TRBV5-1,TRBJ2-7,CASSLVSTYEQYF
-,-,TRBV6-1,TRBJ1-1,CASSEPGGQVKAFF
-,TRBD1,TRBV5-6,TRBJ1-1,CASSLVWDRVNTEAFF
-,-,TRBV28,TRBJ1-1,CASSSLGGRMNTEAFF
-,TRBD2,TRBV5-1,TRBJ2-1,CASSLGGLASYNEQFF
-,-,TRBV15,TRBJ1-1,CATSWYSRNTEAFF
-,-,TRBV24-1,TRBJ1-2,CATSARVGGYGYTF
once,-,TRBV6-5,TRBJ2-3,CASRAFQADTQYF
-,TRBD2,TRBV3-1/TRBV3-2,TRBJ2-2,CASSLGGARTGELFF
-,-,TRBV30,TRBJ2-7,CAWSVTGGEQYF
-,TRBD2,TRBV18,TRBJ2-2,CASSPKGLAGGLPNTGELFF
-,-,TRBV30,TRBJ1-5,CAWSTRENQPQHF
-,TRBD1,TRBV11-2,TRBJ2-7,CASSLGDSMSYEQYF
-,TRBD2,TRBV4-2,TRBJ2-7,CASSRSSGRISYEQYF
-,TRBD1,TRBV30,TRBJ1-3,CAWAMGQAGNTIYF
once,TRBD2,TRBV19,TRBJ2-2,CASSIAASGSVATGELFF
-,TRBD1,TRBV6-5,TRBJ2-1,CASIADRGLYNEQFF
-,-,TRBV6-5,TRBJ2-7,CASSYLQGREQYF
-,-,TRBV25-1,TRBJ2-5,CASGRKGRVEETQYF